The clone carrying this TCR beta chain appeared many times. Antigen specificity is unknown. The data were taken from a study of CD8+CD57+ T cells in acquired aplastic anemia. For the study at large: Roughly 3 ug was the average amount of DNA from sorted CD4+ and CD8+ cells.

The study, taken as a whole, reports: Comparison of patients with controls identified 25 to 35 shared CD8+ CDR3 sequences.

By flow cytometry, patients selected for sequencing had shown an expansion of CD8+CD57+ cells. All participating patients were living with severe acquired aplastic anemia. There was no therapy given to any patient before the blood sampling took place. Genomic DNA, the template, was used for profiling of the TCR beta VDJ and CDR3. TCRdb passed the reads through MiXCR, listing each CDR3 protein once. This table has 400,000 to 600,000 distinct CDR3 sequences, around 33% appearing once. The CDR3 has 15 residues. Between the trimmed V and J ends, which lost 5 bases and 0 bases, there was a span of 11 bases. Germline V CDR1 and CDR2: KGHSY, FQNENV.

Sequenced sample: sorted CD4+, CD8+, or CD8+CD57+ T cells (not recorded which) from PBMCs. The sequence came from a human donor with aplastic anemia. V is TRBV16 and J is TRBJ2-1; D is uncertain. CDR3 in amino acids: CASSVETSSYNEQFF. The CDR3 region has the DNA TGTGCCAGCAGCGTCGAAACGAGCTCCTACAATGAGCAGTTCTTC.